This T cell receptor beta chain was observed in a study of T cell responses to AZD1222 COVID-19 vaccine. Study-wide results and limits: At baseline, just a handful of AZD1222 recipients tested seropositive. Sampled repertoires all dated from after the peak T cell response. Donors, mostly white British, included more females; clonal diversity was possibly underestimated.

A note on this clone: Its matching antigen is unknown.

V lost 10 bases and J 0 bases, leaving 14 bases between the germline ends. This CDR3 region has 14 residues. The germline V gene has CDR1 SNHLY and CDR2 FYNNEI. Profiling relied on immunoSEQ multiplex PCR, and the TCRdb table lists in-frame clones only, not all of them. The sample yields 90,000 to 100,000 clones, approximately 90% seen once. V is TRBV2 and J is TRBJ2-3, with D perhaps TRBD1 (6 bases). The origin of this receptor is an adult in good health. Here the sequenced sample was peripheral blood, taken on day 0 of AZD1222 vaccination. As DNA, the CDR3 is TGTGCCATTAAGACAGGAAGAAGCACAGATACGCAGTATTTT. The encoded protein is CAIKTGRSTDTQYF.